This T cell receptor beta chain was obtained from a study of type 1 regulatory T cells. TCRdb called the reads again in MiXCR, with one record for every CDR3 protein. Of about 62,000 distinct CDR3 sequences detected, 60% to 80% appear once; the ten largest clones hold 1.5% to 2%. General study results and limits: Compared with non-Tr1 cells, Tr1 cells showed a narrower TCR repertoire.

Regarding this clonotype: Antigen specificity is unknown.

The sequence was collected from a human donor in good health. The sample taken for sequencing was cultured non-Tr1 T cells, either the whole culture or a sorted T cell fraction (not recorded which).

CDR3 nucleotides: TGCAGTGCTAGAGCAATACAGGGGGCCGAAAAACTGTTTTTT. Residues: CSARAIQGAEKLFF. The chain recombines TRBV20-1 with TRBJ1-4, with 9 nucleotides matching TRBD1. J was trimmed by 8 bases and V by 1 base; bases with no gene match: 5. Germline V CDR1 and CDR2: DFQATT, SNEGSKA (reference sequence). CDR3 length: 14 residues.